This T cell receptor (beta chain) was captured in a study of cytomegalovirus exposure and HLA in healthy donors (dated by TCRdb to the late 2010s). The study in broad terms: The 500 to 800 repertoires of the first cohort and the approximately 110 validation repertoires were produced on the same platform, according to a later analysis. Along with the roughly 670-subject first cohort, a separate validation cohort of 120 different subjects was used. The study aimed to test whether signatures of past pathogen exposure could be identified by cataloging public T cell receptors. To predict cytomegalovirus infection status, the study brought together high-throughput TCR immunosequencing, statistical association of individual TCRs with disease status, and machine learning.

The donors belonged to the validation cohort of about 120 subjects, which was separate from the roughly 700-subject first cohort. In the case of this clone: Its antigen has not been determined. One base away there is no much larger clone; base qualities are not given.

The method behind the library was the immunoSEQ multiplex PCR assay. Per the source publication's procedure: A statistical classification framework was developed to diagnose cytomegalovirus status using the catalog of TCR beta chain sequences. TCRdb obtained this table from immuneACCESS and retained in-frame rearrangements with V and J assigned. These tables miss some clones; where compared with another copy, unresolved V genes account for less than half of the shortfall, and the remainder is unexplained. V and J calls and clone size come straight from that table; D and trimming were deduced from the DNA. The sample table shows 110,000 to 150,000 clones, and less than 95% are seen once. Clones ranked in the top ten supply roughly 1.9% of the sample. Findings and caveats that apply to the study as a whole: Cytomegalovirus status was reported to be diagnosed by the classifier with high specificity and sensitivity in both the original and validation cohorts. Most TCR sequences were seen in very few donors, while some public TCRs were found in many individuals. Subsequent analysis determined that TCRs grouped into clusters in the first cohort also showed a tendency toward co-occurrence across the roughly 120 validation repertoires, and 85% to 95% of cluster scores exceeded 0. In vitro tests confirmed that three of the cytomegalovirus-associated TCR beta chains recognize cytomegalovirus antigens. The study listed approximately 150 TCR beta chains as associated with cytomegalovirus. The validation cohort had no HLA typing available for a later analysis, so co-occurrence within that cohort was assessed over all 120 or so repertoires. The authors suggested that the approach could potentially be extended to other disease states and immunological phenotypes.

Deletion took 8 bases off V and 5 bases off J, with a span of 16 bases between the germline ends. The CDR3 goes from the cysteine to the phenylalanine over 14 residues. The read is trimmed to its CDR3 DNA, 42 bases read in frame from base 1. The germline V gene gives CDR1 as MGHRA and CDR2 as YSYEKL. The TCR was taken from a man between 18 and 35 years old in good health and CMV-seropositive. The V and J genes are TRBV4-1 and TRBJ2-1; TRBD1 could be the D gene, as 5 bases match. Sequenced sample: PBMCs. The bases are TGCGCCAGCGGGTTGGGGCCCGCACACAATGAGCAGTTCTTC. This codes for CASGLGPAHNEQFF.